These 15 T cell receptor beta chains were sequenced from one sample in a study of T cells in tuberculosis. Cells were sorted from thawed PBMC rested overnight and stained with GMM-loaded CD1B tetramer, viability dye and anti-CD3. The lipid loaded on the CD1B tetramers was C32 glucose monomycolate from Rhodococcus equi. Assay used: immunoSEQ multiplex PCR; TCRdb lists only in-frame clones, some missing. The table has approximately 59,000 clones, 88% seen once; the top ten hold just over 20%. The sequenced sample consisted of CD1b-GMM tetramer-negative cells sorted from PBMCs. The receptors originated from an adult woman with latent tuberculosis.

J is TRBJ2-2 and V is TRBV5-8, with D unclear. V gave up 0 bases and J gave up 7 bases, with 10 bases separating them. This CDR3 has 14 amino acids. The germline V gene has CDR1 SGHTS and CDR2 YDEGEE. The CDR3 is CASSLVELNGELFF. The CDR3 DNA is TGTGCCAGCAGCTTGGTGGAGTTGAACGGGGAGCTGTTTTTT.

The rearrangement links TRBV4-3 to TRBJ1-2; 9 bases are shared with TRBD1. CDR3 length: 15 residues. V was clipped by 3 bases and J by 5 bases; unmatched bases: 7. The germline V gene encodes CDR1 LGHNA and CDR2 YSLEER. The CDR3 region is CASSHWDRVLYGYTF. The CDR3 nucleotides are TGCGCCAGCAGCCACTGGGACAGGGTCCTTTATGGCTACACCTTC.

The chain's CDR3 is CASTKPGTIYNEQFF. The CDR3 DNA reads as TGTGCCAGCACCAAACCGGGAACTATATACAATGAGCAGTTCTTC. The chain couples TRBV2 to TRBJ2-1; TRBD2 is a possible D gene (5 bases). The CDR3 consists of 15 residues. V shed 7 bases and J shed 4 bases, with 17 bases lying between them. CDR1 is SNHLY, CDR2 FYNNEI, per germline.

The chain has TRBV11-3 and TRBJ2-3, with 7 positions matching TRBD2. The V gene's germline CDR1 is SGHNT and CDR2 YENEEA. Trimming removed 4 bases from V and 1 base from J; junction bases left unmatched: 8. The CDR3 sequence is 16 residues long. The CDR3, as DNA: TGTGCCAGCAGCTCGAGCCGGGGAGGGGGCACAGATACGCAGTATTTT. This gives the protein CASSSSRGGGTDTQYF.

This clone was observed a single time. The V gene is TRBV2, the J gene TRBJ1-5; TRBD1 aligns across 7 bases. The CDR3 sequence is 16 residues long. The germline V gene encodes CDR1 SNHLY and CDR2 FYNNEI. Germline trimming cut 5 bases from V and 3 bases from J; bases unmatched to any gene: 10. CDR3 sequence (DNA): TGTGCCAGCAGTCCCTCCTCGACAGGGCTCAATCAGCCCCAGCATTTT. Its translation is CASSPSSTGLNQPQHF. The full variable domain, its missing parts supplied by reference TRBV2 and TRBJ1-5, is EPEVTQTPSHQVTQMGQEVILRCVPISNHLYFYWYRQILGQKVEFLVSFYNNEISEKSEIFDDQFSVERPDGSNFTLKIRSTKLEDSAMYFCASSPSSTGLNQPQHFGDGTRLSIL.

The V gene is TRBV4-1, the J gene TRBJ1-2; 7 positions match TRBD1. The CDR3 is made up of 15 amino acids. Trimming cost V 0 bases and J 7 bases; bases outside gene matches: 8. Germline V CDR1 and CDR2: MGHRA, YSYEKL. For the CDR3, the DNA is TGCGCCAGCAGCCAAGAAACAGGGGCCGTTCGTGGCTACACCTTC. Amino acids: CASSQETGAVRGYTF.

This clone was picked up one time. V gene TRBV2 combines with J gene TRBJ2-7; 9 nucleotides match TRBD1. With 3 bases clipped from V and 1 base from J, the junction kept 7 bases outside the gene matches. In germline, CDR1 is SNHLY, CDR2 FYNNEI. This CDR3 is built from 16 residues. This CDR3 reads CASSEGRQGDSYEQYF. CDR3 sequence (DNA): TGTGCCAGCAGTGAGGGCCGACAGGGGGATTCCTACGAGCAGTACTTC.

The gene calls are TRBV25-1 and TRBJ1-2, with D unresolved. The CDR3 is 14 amino acids. CDR1 is MGHDK, CDR2 SYGVNS, per germline. With 1 base removed from V and 4 bases from J, the gap between germline ends came to 10 bases. The DNA of the CDR3 is TGTGCCAGCAGTGAATCGACGAGGGCCTATGGCTACACCTTC. Its protein product is CASSESTRAYGYTF.

J is TRBJ1-2 and V is TRBV29-1; the D gene is possibly TRBD1 (5 bases). Germline V gives CDR1 SQVTM, CDR2 ANQGSEA. This CDR3 is 14 amino acids long. V lost 4 bases and J 3 bases, leaving 15 bases between the germline ends. CDR3 sequence: CSVGHRHPDYGYTF. The CDR3 region has the DNA TGCAGCGTTGGGCACAGGCATCCGGACTATGGCTACACCTTC.

In the case of this clone: An end of the junction does not agree with germline; a read error may underlie this. The V gene is TRBV7-2, the J gene TRBJ2-3; D unclear. The CDR3 is made up of 12 amino acids. Germline V gives CDR1 SGHTA, CDR2 FQGNSA. CDR3 in amino acids: CASSLPPDTQCF. The CDR3 nucleotides read TGTGCCAGCAGCTTACCTCCAGATACGCAGTGTTTT.

J is TRBJ2-3 and V is TRBV7-9, with TRBD1 as a possible D gene (6 bases). The CDR3 consists of 16 residues. The V gene lost 1 base and the J gene lost 4 bases, with 15 bases spanning the gap. Germline V gives CDR1 SEHNR, CDR2 FQNEAQ (reference sequence). CDR3 bases: TGTGCCAGCAGCTTAGATGAGCAGGGGCGCCCAGATACGCAGTATTTT. Its protein is CASSLDEQGRPDTQYF.

The rearrangement links TRBV4-2 to TRBJ1-5; TRBD1 aligns across 9 bases. Germline V gene data show CDR1 as LGHNA and CDR2 as YNFKEQ. V trimming: 2 bases; J trimming: 4 bases; junction bases outside the gene matches: 9. There are 17 residues in the CDR3. The CDR3 here is CASSQPLDRGNNQPQHF. The CDR3 coding sequence is TGTGCCAGCAGCCAACCCCTGGACAGGGGTAATAATCAGCCCCAGCATTTT.

This chain uses TRBV7-9 with TRBJ1-2, with 7 bases that match TRBD1. This CDR3 has 12 amino acids. The trim removed 8 bases at V and 5 bases at J, leaving 5 bases unmatched. Germline CDR1 reads SEHNR; CDR2 reads FQNEAQ (reference sequence). The CDR3 bases are TGTGCCAGCGGCGCACAGGGGTATGGCTACACCTTC. Translation gives CASGAQGYGYTF.

The rearrangement uses TRBV27 and TRBJ2-7, with 11 bases matching TRBD1. Germline V lookup: CDR1 MNHEY, CDR2 SMNVEV (reference sequence). The CDR3 is made up of 15 amino acids. The V and J ends lost 2 bases and 2 bases, in that order; junction bases with no gene match: 2. The CDR3 coding sequence is TGTGCCAGCAGTTTAGGACAGGGGGCTACCTACGAGCAGTACTTC. Translated: CASSLGQGATYEQYF.

This chain joins TRBV9 and TRBJ1-5; no clear D gene. Germline V gene data show CDR1 as SGDLS and CDR2 as YYNGEE. The germline V and J ends were trimmed by 3 bases and 2 bases, with 21 bases remaining between them. The CDR3 consists of 18 residues. The chain's CDR3 is CASSADADSEVGNQPQHF. CDR3 DNA sequence: TGTGCCAGCAGCGCCGACGCGGATTCCGAGGTTGGCAATCAGCCCCAGCATTTT.